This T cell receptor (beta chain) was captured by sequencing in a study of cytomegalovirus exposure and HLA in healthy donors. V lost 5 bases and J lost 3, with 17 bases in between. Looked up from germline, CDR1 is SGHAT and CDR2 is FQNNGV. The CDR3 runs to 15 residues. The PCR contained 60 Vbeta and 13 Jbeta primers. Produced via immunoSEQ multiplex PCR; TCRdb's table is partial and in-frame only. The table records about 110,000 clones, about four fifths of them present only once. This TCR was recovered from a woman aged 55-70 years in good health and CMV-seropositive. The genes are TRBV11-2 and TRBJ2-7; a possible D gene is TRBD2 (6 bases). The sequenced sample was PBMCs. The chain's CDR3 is CASSLRDFSDYEQYF. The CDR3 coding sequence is TGTGCCAGCAGCCTCCGGGACTTCAGTGACTACGAGCAGTACTTC.